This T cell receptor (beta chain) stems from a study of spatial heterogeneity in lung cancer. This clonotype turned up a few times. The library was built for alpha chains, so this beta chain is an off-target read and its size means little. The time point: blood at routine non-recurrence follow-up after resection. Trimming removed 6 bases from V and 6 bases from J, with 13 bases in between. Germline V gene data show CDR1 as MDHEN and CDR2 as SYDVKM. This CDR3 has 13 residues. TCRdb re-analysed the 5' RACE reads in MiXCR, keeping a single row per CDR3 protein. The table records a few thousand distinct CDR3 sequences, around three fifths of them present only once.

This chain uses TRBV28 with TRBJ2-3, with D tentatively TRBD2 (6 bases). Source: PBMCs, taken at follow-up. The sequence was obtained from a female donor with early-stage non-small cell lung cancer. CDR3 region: CASSLTSKDTQYF. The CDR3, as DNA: TGTGCCAGCAGCCTGACTAGTAAGGATACGCAGTATTTT.